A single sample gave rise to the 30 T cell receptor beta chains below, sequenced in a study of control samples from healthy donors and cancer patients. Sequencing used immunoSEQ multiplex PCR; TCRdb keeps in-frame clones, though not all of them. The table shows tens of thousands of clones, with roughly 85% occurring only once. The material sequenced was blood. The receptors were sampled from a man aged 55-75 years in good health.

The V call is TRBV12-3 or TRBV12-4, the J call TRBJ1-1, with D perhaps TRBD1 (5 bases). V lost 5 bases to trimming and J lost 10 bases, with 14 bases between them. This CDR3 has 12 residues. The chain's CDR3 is CASSMSGGGAFF. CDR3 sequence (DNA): TGTGCCAGCAGTATGTCGGGGGGTGGAGCTTTCTTT.

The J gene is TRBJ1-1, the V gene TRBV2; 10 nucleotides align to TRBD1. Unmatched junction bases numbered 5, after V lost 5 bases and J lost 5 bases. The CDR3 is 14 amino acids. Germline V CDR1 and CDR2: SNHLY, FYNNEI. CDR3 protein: CASSRDRGSTEAFF. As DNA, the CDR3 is TGTGCCAGCAGTCGGGACAGGGGAAGTACTGAAGCTTTCTTT.

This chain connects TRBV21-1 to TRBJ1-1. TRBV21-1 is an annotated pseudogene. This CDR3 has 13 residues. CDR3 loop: CASSFAPNTEAFF. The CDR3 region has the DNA TGTGCCAGCAGCTTCGCCCCAAACACTGAAGCTTTCTTT.

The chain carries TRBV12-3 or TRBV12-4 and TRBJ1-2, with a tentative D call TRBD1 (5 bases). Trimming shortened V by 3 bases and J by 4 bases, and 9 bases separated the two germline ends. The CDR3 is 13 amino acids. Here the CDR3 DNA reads TGTGCCAGCAGTTTTAGGGGCGTCTATGGCTACACCTTC. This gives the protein CASSFRGVYGYTF.

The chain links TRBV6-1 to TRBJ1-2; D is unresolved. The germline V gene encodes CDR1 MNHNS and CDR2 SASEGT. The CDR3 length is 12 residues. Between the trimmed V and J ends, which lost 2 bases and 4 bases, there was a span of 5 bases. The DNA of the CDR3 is TGTGCCAGCAGTGAAATAGGCTATGGCTACACCTTC. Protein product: CASSEIGYGYTF.

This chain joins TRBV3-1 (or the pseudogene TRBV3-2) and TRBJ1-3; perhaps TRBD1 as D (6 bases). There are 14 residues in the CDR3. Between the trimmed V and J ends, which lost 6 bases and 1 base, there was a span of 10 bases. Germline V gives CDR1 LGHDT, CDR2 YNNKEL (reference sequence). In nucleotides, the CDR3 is TGTGCCAGCAGGATACAGGGTTCTGGAAACACCATATATTTT. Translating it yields CASRIQGSGNTIYF.

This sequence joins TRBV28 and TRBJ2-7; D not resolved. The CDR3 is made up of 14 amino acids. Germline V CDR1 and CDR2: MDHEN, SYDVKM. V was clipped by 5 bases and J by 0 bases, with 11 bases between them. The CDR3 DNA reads TGTGCCAGCAGTACGACATTACCCTCCTACGAGCAGTACTTC. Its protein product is CASSTTLPSYEQYF.

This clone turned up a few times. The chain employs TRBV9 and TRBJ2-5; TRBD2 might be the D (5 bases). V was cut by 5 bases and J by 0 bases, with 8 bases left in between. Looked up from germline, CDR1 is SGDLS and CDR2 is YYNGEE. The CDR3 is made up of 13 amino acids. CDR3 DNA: TGTGCCAGCAGTGGGAGATACCAAGAGACCCAGTACTTC. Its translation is CASSGRYQETQYF.

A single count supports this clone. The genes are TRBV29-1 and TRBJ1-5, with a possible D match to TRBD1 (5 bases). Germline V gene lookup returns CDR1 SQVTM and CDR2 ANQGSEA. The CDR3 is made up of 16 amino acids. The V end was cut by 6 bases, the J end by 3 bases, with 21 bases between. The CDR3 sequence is CSVQGNFYRINQPQHF. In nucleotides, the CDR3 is TGCAGCGTCCAAGGCAACTTCTACAGGATCAATCAGCCCCAGCATTTT.

DNA of the CDR3: TGTGCCAGTAGTATAGTCCAGGGGAAAGGCTACGAGCAGTACTTC. Amino acids: CASSIVQGKGYEQYF. The chain recombines TRBV19 with TRBJ2-7; maybe TRBD1 (6 bases). V was cut by 1 base and J by 3 bases, with 13 bases left in between. CDR1 LNHDA and CDR2 SQIVND come from the germline V gene (reference sequence). The CDR3 covers 15 residues.

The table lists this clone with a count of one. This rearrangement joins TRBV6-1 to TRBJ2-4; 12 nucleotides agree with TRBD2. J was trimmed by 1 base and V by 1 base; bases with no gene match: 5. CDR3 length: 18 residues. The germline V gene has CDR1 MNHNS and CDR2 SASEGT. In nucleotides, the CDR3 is TGTGCCAGCAGTGAAGGGCTAGCGGGAGGGCCTGCCAAAAACATTCAGTACTTC. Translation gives CASSEGLAGGPAKNIQYF.

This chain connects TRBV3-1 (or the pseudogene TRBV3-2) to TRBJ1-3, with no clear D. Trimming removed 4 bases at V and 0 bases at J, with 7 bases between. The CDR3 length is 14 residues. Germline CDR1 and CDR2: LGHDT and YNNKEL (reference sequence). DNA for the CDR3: TGTGCCAGCAGCCCACATCTCTCTGGAAACACCATATATTTT. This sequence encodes CASSPHLSGNTIYF.

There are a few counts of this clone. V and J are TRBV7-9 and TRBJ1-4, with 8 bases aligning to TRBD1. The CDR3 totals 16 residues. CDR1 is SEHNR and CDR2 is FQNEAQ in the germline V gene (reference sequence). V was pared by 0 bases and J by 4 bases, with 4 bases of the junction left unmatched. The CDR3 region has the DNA TGTGCCAGCAGCTTAGCCCCGACAGGGGATAATGAAAAACTGTTTTTT. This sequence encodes CASSLAPTGDNEKLFF.

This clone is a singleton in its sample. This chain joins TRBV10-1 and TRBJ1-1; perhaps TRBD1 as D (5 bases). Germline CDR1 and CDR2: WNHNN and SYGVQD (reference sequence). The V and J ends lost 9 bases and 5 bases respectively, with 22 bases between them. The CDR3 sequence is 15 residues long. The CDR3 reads CARPRVRAGGTEAFF. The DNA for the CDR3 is TGCGCCAGGCCCCGAGTTAGAGCGGGGGGGACTGAAGCTTTCTTT.

The DNA for the CDR3 is TGCAGCGTTGAAGTCACAACTAGCGGGACTCCCTACAATGAGCAGTTCTTC. Protein: CSVEVTTSGTPYNEQFF. The chain has TRBV29-1 and TRBJ2-1, with TRBD2 matching over 10 bases. Trimming removed 1 base from V and 2 bases from J; junction bases left unmatched: 8. Germline CDR1 reads SQVTM; CDR2 reads ANQGSEA. The CDR3 covers 17 residues.

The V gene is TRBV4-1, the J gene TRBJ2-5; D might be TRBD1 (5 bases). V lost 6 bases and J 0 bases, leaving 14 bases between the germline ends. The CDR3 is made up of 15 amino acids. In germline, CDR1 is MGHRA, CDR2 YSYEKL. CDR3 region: CASRMTATYQETQYF. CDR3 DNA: TGCGCCAGCAGAATGACAGCTACGTACCAAGAGACCCAGTACTTC.

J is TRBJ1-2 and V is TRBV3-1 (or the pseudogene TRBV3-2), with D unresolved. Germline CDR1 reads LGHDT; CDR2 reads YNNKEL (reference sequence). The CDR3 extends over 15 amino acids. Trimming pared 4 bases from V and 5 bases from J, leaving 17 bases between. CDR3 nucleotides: TGTGCCAGCAGCCCAACTCTTAATGAGTATTATGGCTACACCTTC. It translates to CASSPTLNEYYGYTF.

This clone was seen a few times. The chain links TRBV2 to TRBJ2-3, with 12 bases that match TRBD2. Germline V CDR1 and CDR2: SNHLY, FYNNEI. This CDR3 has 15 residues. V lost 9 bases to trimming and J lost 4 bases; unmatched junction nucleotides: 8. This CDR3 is CASMTSGSIADTQYF. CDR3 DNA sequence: TGTGCCAGTATGACTAGCGGGAGTATTGCAGATACGCAGTATTTT.

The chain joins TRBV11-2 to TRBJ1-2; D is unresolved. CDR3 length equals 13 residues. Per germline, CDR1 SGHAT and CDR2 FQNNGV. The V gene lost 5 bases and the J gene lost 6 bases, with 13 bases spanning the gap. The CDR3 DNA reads TGTGCCAGCAGCCCAGCGACATTGCATGGCTACACCTTC. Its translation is CASSPATLHGYTF.

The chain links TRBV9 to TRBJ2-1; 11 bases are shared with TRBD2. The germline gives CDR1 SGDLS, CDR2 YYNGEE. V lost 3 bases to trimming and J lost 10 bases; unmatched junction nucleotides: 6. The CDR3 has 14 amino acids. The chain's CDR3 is CASSAAGTSGEQFF. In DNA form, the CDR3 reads TGTGCCAGCAGCGCGGCCGGGACTAGCGGAGAGCAGTTCTTC. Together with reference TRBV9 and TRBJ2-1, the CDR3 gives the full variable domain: DSGVTQTPKHLITATGQRVTLRCSPRSGDLSVYWYQQSLDQGLQFLIQYYNGEERAKGNILERFSAQQFPDLHSELNLSSLELGDSALYFCASSAAGTSGEQFFGPGTRLTVL.

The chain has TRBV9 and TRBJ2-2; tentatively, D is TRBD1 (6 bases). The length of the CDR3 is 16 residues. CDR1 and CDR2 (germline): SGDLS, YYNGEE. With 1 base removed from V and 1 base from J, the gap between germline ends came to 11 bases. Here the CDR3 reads CASSVRMTGNTGELFF. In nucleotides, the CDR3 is TGTGCCAGCAGCGTACGGATGACAGGGAACACCGGGGAGCTGTTTTTT.

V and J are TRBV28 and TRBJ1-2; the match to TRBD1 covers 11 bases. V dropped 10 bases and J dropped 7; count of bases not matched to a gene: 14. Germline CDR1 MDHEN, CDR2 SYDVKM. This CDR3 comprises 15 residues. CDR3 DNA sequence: TGTGCCACGGCTTTATTTGGACAGGGGGCGGGTGGCTACACCTTC. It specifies CATALFGQGAGGYTF.

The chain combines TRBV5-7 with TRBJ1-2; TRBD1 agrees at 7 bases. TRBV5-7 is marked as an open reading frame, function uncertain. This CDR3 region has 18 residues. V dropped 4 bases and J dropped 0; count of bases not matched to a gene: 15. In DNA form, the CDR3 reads TGTGCCAGCAGCCTCTTAGGCCGACAGGGATCCTCTAACTATGGCTACACCTTC. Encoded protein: CASSLLGRQGSSNYGYTF.

CDR3 amino acids: CASSQLQGSNQPQHF. CDR3 in DNA: TGTGCCAGCAGCCAACTACAGGGAAGCAATCAGCCCCAGCATTTT. The V call is TRBV16, the J call TRBJ1-5; D possibly corresponds to TRBD1 (6 bases). Germline CDR1 and CDR2: KGHSY and FQNENV. Trimming took 2 bases from V and 1 from J, leaving 9 bases between them. This CDR3 contains 15 residues.

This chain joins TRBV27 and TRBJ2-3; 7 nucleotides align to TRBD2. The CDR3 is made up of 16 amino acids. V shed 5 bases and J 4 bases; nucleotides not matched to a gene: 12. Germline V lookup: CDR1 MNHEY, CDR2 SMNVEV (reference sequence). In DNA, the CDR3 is TGTGCCAGCAGTACCTCCCTAGCGGATCCCCCAGATACGCAGTATTTT. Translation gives CASSTSLADPPDTQYF.

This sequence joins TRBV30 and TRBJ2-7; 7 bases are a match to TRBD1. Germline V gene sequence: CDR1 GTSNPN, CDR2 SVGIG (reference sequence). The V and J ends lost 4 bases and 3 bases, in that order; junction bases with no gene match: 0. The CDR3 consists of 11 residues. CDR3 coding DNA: TGTGCCTGGACAGGGGGCTACGAGCAGTACTTC. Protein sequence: CAWTGGYEQYF.

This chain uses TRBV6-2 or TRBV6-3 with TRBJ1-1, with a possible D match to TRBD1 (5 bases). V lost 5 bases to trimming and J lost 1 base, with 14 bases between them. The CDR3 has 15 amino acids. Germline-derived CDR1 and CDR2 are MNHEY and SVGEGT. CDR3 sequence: CASSRTRQQNTEAFF. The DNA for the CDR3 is TGTGCCAGCAGTCGAACTCGACAGCAGAACACTGAAGCTTTCTTT.

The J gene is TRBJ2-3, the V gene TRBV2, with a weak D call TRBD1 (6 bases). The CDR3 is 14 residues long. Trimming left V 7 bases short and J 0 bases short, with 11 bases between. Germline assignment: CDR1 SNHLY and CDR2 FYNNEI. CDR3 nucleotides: TGTGCCAGCACTGGGACAAGTAGCACAGATACGCAGTATTTT. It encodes CASTGTSSTDTQYF.

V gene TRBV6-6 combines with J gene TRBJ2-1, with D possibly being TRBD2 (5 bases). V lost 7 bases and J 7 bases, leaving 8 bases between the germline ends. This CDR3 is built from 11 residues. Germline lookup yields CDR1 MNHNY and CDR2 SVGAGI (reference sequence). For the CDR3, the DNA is TGTGCCAGCACCTGGGAGAATGAGCAGTTCTTC. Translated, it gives CASTWENEQFF.

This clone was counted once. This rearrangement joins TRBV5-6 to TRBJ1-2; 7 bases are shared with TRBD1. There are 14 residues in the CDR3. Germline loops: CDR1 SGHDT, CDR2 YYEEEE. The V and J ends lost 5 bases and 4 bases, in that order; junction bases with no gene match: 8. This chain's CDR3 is CASSFRTGPYGYTF. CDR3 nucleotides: TGTGCCAGCAGTTTTCGGACAGGCCCCTATGGCTACACCTTC.